This T cell receptor beta chain was identified in a study of cytomegalovirus exposure and HLA in healthy donors. General study points: Sequencing had likely introduced a cluster of highly shared sequence variants as an artifact. When the data were analyzed later, several of the most significant clusters appeared to be linked to common viral pathogens.

Turning to this clone: The antigen is undetermined.

The PCR ran on 60 Vbeta and 13 Jbeta primers. Sequenced by immunoSEQ multiplex PCR; TCRdb stores in-frame clones only, minus some. The sample lists 180,000 or so clones; around 76% were seen once. Donors in the study were healthy people who gave bone marrow. This receptor was taken from a man aged 40-49 years in good health and CMV-seronegative. Sequencing input: PBMCs.

The CDR3 sequence is CASSDAYTGLAGGVGTDTQYF. CDR3 sequence (DNA): TGTGCCAGCAGCGACGCCTACACCGGACTAGCAGGGGGGGTTGGCACAGATACGCAGTATTTT. V gene TRBV7-6 combines with J gene TRBJ2-3; a possible D gene is TRBD2 (8 bases). CDR1 is SGHVS, CDR2 FNYEAQ, per germline. This CDR3 is built from 21 residues. The V gene lost 5 bases and the J gene lost 1 base, with 31 bases spanning the gap.